These 16 T cell receptor beta chains were all obtained from the same sample, sequenced in a study of siplizumab effects on memory and regulatory T cells. The repertoire was sequenced with immunoSEQ multiplex PCR; TCRdb's copy has only in-frame clones and lacks some. Of around 100,000 clones listed, around 90% were seen once; the top ten hold approximately 0.15%. The sequencing sample was made of CD4+ T cells sorted from blood. The receptors stem from a human donor in good health.

In its sample, this clone was seen once. The V and J genes are TRBV9 and TRBJ1-1; D is possibly TRBD1 (6 bases). Germline CDR1 SGDLS, CDR2 YYNGEE. The CDR3 covers 15 residues. V was trimmed by 2 bases and J by 7 bases, leaving 18 bases between them. This CDR3 reads CASSVIEGGHSEAFF. CDR3 bases: TGTGCCAGCAGCGTGATAGAGGGGGGGCATAGTGAAGCTTTCTTT.

The rearrangement uses TRBV5-5 and TRBJ2-7; 9 nucleotides line up with TRBD2. CDR1 and CDR2 (germline): SGHKS, YYEKEE (reference sequence). The trim removed 0 bases at V and 6 bases at J, leaving 4 bases unmatched. The CDR3 has 14 amino acids. CDR3 amino acids: CASSLGGGAAEQYF. The DNA for the CDR3 is TGTGCCAGCAGCTTGGGCGGGGGGGCCGCCGAGCAGTACTTC.

The chain joins TRBV18 to TRBJ2-7; possibly TRBD1 for D (5 bases). The CDR3 spans 14 residues. CDR1 is KGHSH and CDR2 is LQKENI in the germline V gene. With 2 bases removed from V and 6 bases from J, the gap between germline ends came to 14 bases. For the CDR3, the DNA is TGTGCCAGCTCACCAGTGGGGCAGAATGCCGAGCAGTACTTC. This gives the protein CASSPVGQNAEQYF.

A remark on this clone: The identical CDR3 is also encoded by other nucleotide sequences in the sample. The V call is TRBV2, the J call TRBJ2-2; D perhaps matches TRBD1 (6 bases). Germline CDR1 is SNHLY and CDR2 is FYNNEI. The CDR3 spans 12 residues. The germline V and J ends were trimmed by 5 bases and 7 bases, with 8 bases remaining between them. The CDR3 here is CASSLDSGELFF. CDR3 sequence (DNA): TGTGCCAGCAGTCTGGACAGCGGGGAGCTGTTTTTT.

This chain links TRBV25-1 with TRBJ2-5; D not resolved. V lost 1 base and J 1 base, leaving 10 bases between the germline ends. The CDR3 has 15 residues. Germline V CDR1 and CDR2: MGHDK, SYGVNS. The CDR3 DNA sequence: TGTGCCAGCAGTGAATTCGGCGGAGCCCAAGAGACCCAGTACTTC. This translates into CASSEFGGAQETQYF.

This chain links TRBV7-5 with TRBJ1-1. TRBV7-5 is an annotated pseudogene. The CDR3 contains 15 residues. The CDR3 protein is CVRSPTRGAYTEAFF. The CDR3 DNA sequence: TGTGTCAGAAGCCCGACCAGAGGAGCCTACACTGAAGCTTTCTTT.

The CDR3: CASSVGTGYEQYF. The CDR3 DNA is TGCGCCAGCAGCGTTGGGACAGGCTACGAGCAGTACTTC. The J gene is TRBJ2-7, the V gene TRBV5-1; TRBD1 matches at 8 bases. After removal of 4 bases from V and 3 bases from J, the junction contained 3 bases not matched to a gene. CDR3 size: 13 residues. CDR1 and CDR2 (germline): SGHRS, YFSETQ.

The chain couples TRBV7-9 to TRBJ1-5; 7 bases match TRBD1. CDR1 and CDR2 from the germline V gene are SEHNR and FQNEAQ (reference sequence). The CDR3 spans 14 residues. J lost 6 bases, V lost 5 bases, and 7 bases had no gene match. The CDR3, as DNA: TGTGCCAGCAGCCCTGACAGGGAACGTCAGCCCCAGCATTTT. Encoded protein: CASSPDRERQPQHF.

This rearrangement joins TRBV10-3 to TRBJ2-3; 12 bases match TRBD2. The CDR3 spans 15 residues. J was trimmed by 1 base and V by 4 bases; bases with no gene match: 0. Germline-derived CDR1 and CDR2 are ENHRY and SYGVKD. The CDR3 DNA sequence: TGTGCCATCAGTGGGACTAGCGGGGGCACAGATACGCAGTATTTT. It codes for CAISGTSGGTDTQYF.

The chain employs TRBV5-1 and TRBJ2-7; no clear D gene. Trimming pared 5 bases from V and 3 bases from J, leaving 9 bases between. The CDR3 runs 12 residues. Germline lookup yields CDR1 SGHRS and CDR2 YFSETQ. CDR3 protein: CASRTESYEQYF. The CDR3 coding sequence is TGCGCCAGCAGAACCGAGAGCTACGAGCAGTACTTC.

The chain links TRBV6-6 to TRBJ2-7; the match to TRBD1 covers 7 bases. Germline V gene lookup returns CDR1 MNHNY and CDR2 SVGAGI (reference sequence). The CDR3 loop spans 13 amino acids. V lost 9 bases and J lost 6; bases outside the gene matches: 11. The CDR3 DNA reads TGTGCCAGTGCCTCTACAGGGGCTGGCGAGCAGTACTTC. Translation: CASASTGAGEQYF.

This chain links TRBV7-2 with TRBJ2-1; the D call may be TRBD1 or TRBD2 (5 bases each). The CDR3 runs to 16 residues. The V end lost 5 bases, the J end lost 9 bases, and 23 bases lay between the germline ends. CDR1 is SGHTA, CDR2 FQGNSA, per germline. For the CDR3, the DNA is TGTGCCAGCAGCGAAGCCGGGACGTTGTCTTTAAGTGAGCAGTTCTTC. Its translation is CASSEAGTLSLSEQFF.

The gene calls are TRBV7-3 and TRBJ1-1, with D unclear. With 1 base removed from V and 4 bases from J, the gap between germline ends came to 13 bases. In germline, CDR1 is SGHTA, CDR2 FQGTGA. The CDR3 has 15 amino acids. The CDR3 here is CASSLNSRGSTEAFF. CDR3 DNA sequence: TGTGCCAGCAGCTTAAATAGTCGAGGGAGCACTGAAGCTTTCTTT.

The rearrangement links TRBV5-1 to TRBJ2-3, with D maybe TRBD2 (6 bases). Germline loops: CDR1 SGHRS, CDR2 YFSETQ. CDR3 length: 16 residues. The V and J ends lost 5 bases and 2 bases respectively, with 18 bases between them. The CDR3 spells CASSPRPSDNTDTQYF. CDR3 sequence (DNA): TGCGCCAGCAGTCCACGGCCTAGCGACAACACAGATACGCAGTATTTT.

The genes are TRBV6-5 and TRBJ1-2; 7 bases are a match to TRBD1. The CDR3 sequence is 14 residues long. Trimming took 5 bases from V and 8 from J; bases not matched to a gene: 11. Germline lookup yields CDR1 MNHEY and CDR2 SVGAGI. The CDR3 coding sequence is TGTGCCAGCAGTGAGGACAGGACGATGGGGGGCTACACCTTC. Encoded protein: CASSEDRTMGGYTF.

V and J are TRBV28 and TRBJ2-1; 10 bases agree with TRBD2. The CDR3 runs to 16 residues. Germline CDR1 reads MDHEN; CDR2 reads SYDVKM. J gave up 7 bases and V 5 bases, and 11 bases lay outside the gene matches. CDR3 coding DNA: TGTGCCAGCAGTCCGCTTAGCGGGGGGCTTTTTAATGAGCAGTTCTTC. Protein sequence: CASSPLSGGLFNEQFF. The entire variable domain, with the rest obtained from reference TRBV28 and TRBJ2-1, is as follows: DVKVTQSSRYLVKRTGEKVFLECVQDMDHENMFWYRQDPGLGLRLIYFSYDVKMKEKGDIPEGYSVSREKKERFSLILESASTNQTSMYLCASSPLSGGLFNEQFFGPGTRLTVL.